This entry describes one T cell receptor (beta chain). The V segment lost 9 bases and the J segment 5 bases; nucleotides outside the gene matches: 6. The CDR3 covers 13 residues. Germline V gives CDR1 MNHEY, CDR2 SMNVEV (reference sequence). This entry belongs to a study of blood T cell repertoires in COVID-19. The data were produced by immunoSEQ multiplex PCR, yet TCRdb's version contains in-frame clones alone and is incomplete. Of about 300,000 clones listed, about nine tenths were seen once; the top ten hold roughly 2.9%. Source material: PBMCs or T cells enriched from blood (not recorded which). The chain couples TRBV27 to TRBJ1-5, with TRBD1 matching over 8 bases. This clonotype originated in a woman aged 45-65 years who had been exposed to COVID-19. The CDR3 here is CASATGEHQPQHF. In nucleotides, the CDR3 is TGTGCCAGTGCGACAGGGGAGCATCAGCCCCAGCATTTT.